This T cell receptor (beta chain) is from a study of blood T cell repertoires in COVID-19. About the research overall: Acute-phase and convalescent COVID-19 samples originated in the United States, Italy and Spain. T cells, B-cell-depleted T cells, or PBMCs provided the cDNA or gDNA that served as material.

Recovery meant two consecutive negative NP/OP PCR tests, professional clearance, or resolved symptoms. The authors' processing: For nucleated cells, counts were estimated from reference gene primer amplification. The protocol was immunoSEQ multiplex PCR, while the TCRdb copy is restricted to in-frame clones and leaves out a portion. D and trimming come from the DNA, and the V and J calls and clone size come from that table. The table lists about 250,000 clones, around 86% of them singletons. The length of the CDR3 is 19 residues. This chain connects TRBV12-1 to TRBJ2-1; the DNA was not compared with TRBD2, the D call given in the table. TRBV12-1 is reported as a pseudogene. Sequencing input: PBMCs or T cells enriched from blood (not recorded which). This clonotype was sampled from a man between 35 and 55 years old who had recovered from COVID-19. CDR3 sequence: CASSPLKGASGASYNEQFF. The CDR3 nucleotides read TGTGCCAGCAGCCCCCTTAAAGGGGCTAGCGGGGCCTCCTACAATGAGCAGTTCTTC.